This T cell receptor beta chain is drawn from a study of blood T cell repertoires in COVID-19. Turning to the study itself: The United States, Italy and Spain provided the acute and convalescent COVID-19 samples.

With 6 bases removed from V and 7 bases from J, the gap between germline ends came to 16 bases. The CDR3 is 14 amino acids. Germline CDR1 MNHGY, CDR2 SVAAGI. Produced via immunoSEQ multiplex PCR; TCRdb's table is partial and in-frame only. Of over 85,000 clones listed, roughly nine tenths are singletons. The TCR was taken from an older man with acute or convalescent COVID-19. The source material was peripheral blood. This chain connects TRBV6-9 to TRBJ1-5, with D tentatively TRBD1 (6 bases). CDR3 in DNA: TGTGCCAGCAGATTGGGGGCCGGGTGGCAGCCCCAGCATTTT. Its protein product is CASRLGAGWQPQHF.